The 16 T cell receptor beta chains in this list originate from one sample, sequenced in a study of blood T cell repertoires in COVID-19. Sequenced by immunoSEQ multiplex PCR; TCRdb stores in-frame clones only, minus some. This sample has 150,000 to 180,000 clones, with about three quarters found just once. The sample comprised peripheral blood. These receptors all come from an elderly man with acute or convalescent COVID-19.

The V and J genes are TRBV25-1 and TRBJ1-1; TRBD1 matches 9 bases. With V trimmed by 3 bases and J by 5 bases, 7 bases remained unmatched. Per the germline V gene, CDR1 is MGHDK and CDR2 is SYGVNS. The CDR3 is 15 amino acids. CDR3 sequence reads: CASSDSTGGGTEAFF. The CDR3 DNA sequence: TGTGCCAGCAGTGACTCGACAGGGGGTGGAACTGAAGCTTTCTTT. The whole variable domain, remainder taken from reference TRBV25-1 and TRBJ1-1, is EADIYQTPRYLVIGTGKKITLECSQTMGHDKMYWYQQDPGMELHLIHYSYGVNSTEKGDLSSESTVSRIRTEHFPLTLESARPSHTSQYLCASSDSTGGGTEAFFGQGTRLTVV.

This clone has just one count. The chain is built from TRBV5-1 and TRBJ2-1, with 9 bases aligning to TRBD2. CDR3 length: 12 residues. V shed 4 bases and J 10 bases; nucleotides not matched to a gene: 3. CDR1 and CDR2 (germline): SGHRS, YFSETQ. CDR3 residues: CASSTGLAEQFF. In DNA form, the CDR3 reads TGCGCCAGCAGCACCGGACTAGCGGAGCAGTTCTTC.

The chain is built from TRBV5-1 and TRBJ2-7, with 8 nucleotides matching TRBD2. The ends lost 4 bases at V and 7 bases at J; junction bases unmatched: 13. The CDR3 sequence is 15 residues long. In germline, CDR1 is SGHRS, CDR2 YFSETQ. The CDR3 DNA reads as TGCGCCAGCAGCCTTGCGTTATTGGGACTAGGGGAGCAGTACTTC. Its protein product is CASSLALLGLGEQYF.

This clone was seen only once. The chain couples TRBV5-1 to TRBJ1-4, with 11 bases identical to TRBD1. V was clipped by 4 bases and J by 7 bases; unmatched bases: 3. The CDR3 covers 14 residues. CDR1 is SGHRS, CDR2 YFSETQ, per germline. DNA of the CDR3: TGCGCCAGCAGCCCAGGGACAGGGGGTGAAAAACTGTTTTTT. It codes for CASSPGTGGEKLFF.

This chain's CDR3 is CASSPTGLLPEKLFF. In nucleotides, the CDR3 is TGTGCCAGCTCGCCTACAGGGCTGCTTCCCGAAAAACTGTTTTTT. The V gene is TRBV18, the J gene TRBJ1-4; a weak D match, TRBD1 (6 bases). Trimming stripped 6 bases from V and 8 bases from J, with 19 bases between. This CDR3 has 15 amino acids. Germline V lookup: CDR1 KGHSH, CDR2 LQKENI.

The CDR3 DNA sequence: TGTGCCAGCAGCGGCGTACAGGGGCAGTTACTCTACGAGCAGTACGTC. Translating it yields CASSGVQGQLLYEQYV. V and J are TRBV21-1 and TRBJ2-7; TRBD1 is the table's D call and was not checked against the DNA. TRBV21-1 is tagged as a pseudogene. This CDR3 has 16 amino acids.

The chain has TRBV11-2 and TRBJ1-1; D possibly corresponds to TRBD1 (5 bases). V gave up 5 bases and J gave up 0 bases, with 19 bases separating them. CDR3 length: 17 residues. The germline CDR1 and CDR2 sequences are SGHAT and FQNNGV. CDR3 loop: CASSPLGGTVMNTEAFF. DNA of the CDR3: TGTGCCAGCAGCCCACTGGGGGGAACGGTCATGAACACTGAAGCTTTCTTT.

J is TRBJ2-1 and V is TRBV5-1; unclear D gene. The CDR3 length is 13 residues. V was clipped by 0 bases and J by 9 bases, with 10 bases between them. Per the germline V gene, CDR1 is SGHRS and CDR2 is YFSETQ. The CDR3 bases are TGCGCCAGCAGCTTGGGACCACAGAGTGAGCAGTTCTTC. This sequence encodes CASSLGPQSEQFF.

Note on this clone: This specimen includes other DNA sequences encoding the same CDR3. The V call is TRBV3-1 (or the pseudogene TRBV3-2), the J call TRBJ2-2, with 8 bases aligning to TRBD2. V was clipped by 0 bases and J by 5 bases; unmatched bases: 8. CDR3 length: 17 residues. In germline, CDR1 is LGHDT, CDR2 YNNKEL (reference sequence). CDR3 protein: CASSQESSGGWTGELFF. In DNA form, the CDR3 reads TGTGCCAGCAGCCAAGAATCAAGCGGGGGTTGGACCGGGGAGCTGTTTTTT.

Turning to this clone: Other DNA sequences in the sample encode the same CDR3. J is TRBJ1-1 and V is TRBV7-2; TRBD1 might be the D (5 bases). The CDR3 contains 14 residues. Per germline, CDR1 SGHTA and CDR2 FQGNSA. Trimming removed 3 bases at V and 1 base at J, with 9 bases between. The CDR3 here is CASSFRDRNTEAFF. DNA for the CDR3: TGTGCCAGCAGCTTCCGAGACAGGAACACTGAAGCTTTCTTT.

This clone was recorded once. The chain combines TRBV7-2 with TRBJ2-7, with D possibly TRBD2 on 6 matching bases. The germline V gene encodes CDR1 SGHTA and CDR2 FQGNSA. V shed 1 base and J shed 5 bases, with 12 bases lying between them. The CDR3 is made up of 14 amino acids. Written as DNA, the CDR3 is TGTGCCAGCAGCTTAGGACTAGTAGGAAACGAGCAGTACTTC. Translation gives CASSLGLVGNEQYF.

As DNA, the CDR3 is TGCAGCGCCCATTCAGGGTACAATGAGCAGTTCTTC. Its translation is CSAHSGYNEQFF. The V call is TRBV29-1, the J call TRBJ2-1, with D possibly TRBD1 on 5 matching bases. This CDR3 is built from 12 residues. Germline V CDR1 and CDR2: SQVTM, ANQGSEA. Deletions cut 7 bases from V and 4 bases from J, with 11 bases between.

The V gene is TRBV30, the J gene TRBJ1-1; D not certain. Germline V CDR1 and CDR2: GTSNPN, SVGIG (reference sequence). Trimming took off 0 bases at V and 8 bases at J, with 10 bases between the two ends. The CDR3 covers 12 residues. CDR3 amino acids: CAWSVRQAEAFF. The DNA of the CDR3 is TGTGCCTGGAGTGTACGGCAGGCCGAAGCTTTCTTT.

This chain links TRBV28 with TRBJ2-3, with 9 bases identical to TRBD1. V shed 8 bases and J 2 bases; nucleotides not matched to a gene: 8. Per germline, CDR1 MDHEN and CDR2 SYDVKM. The CDR3 loop spans 15 amino acids. The CDR3 loop is CASLPGQGVTDTQYF. Written as DNA, the CDR3 is TGTGCCAGCTTACCGGGACAGGGTGTCACAGATACGCAGTATTTT.

This clone came up a few times. The chain is built from TRBV7-2 and TRBJ1-4; the match to TRBD1 covers 9 bases. V lost 0 bases, J lost 4 bases, and 6 bases stayed unmatched. Germline lookup yields CDR1 SGHTA and CDR2 FQGNSA. The CDR3 totals 17 residues. This CDR3 reads CASSLAAPGQGNEKLFF. CDR3 sequence (DNA): TGTGCCAGCAGCTTAGCTGCCCCGGGACAGGGTAATGAAAAACTGTTTTTT. Together with reference TRBV7-2 and TRBJ1-4, the CDR3 gives the full variable domain: GAGVSQSPSNKVTEKGKDVELRCDPISGHTALYWYRQSLGQGLEFLIYFQGNSAPDKSGLPSDRFSAERTGGSVSTLTIQRTQQEDSAVYLCASSLAAPGQGNEKLFFGSGTQLSVL.

The chain combines TRBV15 with TRBJ2-1; 11 nucleotides line up with TRBD2. Germline CDR1 LNHNV, CDR2 YYDKDF (reference sequence). The CDR3 is made up of 14 amino acids. Trimming took 9 bases from V and 6 from J; bases not matched to a gene: 7. CDR3 nucleotide sequence: TGTGCCACAAAAATTAGCGGGGGGGTCAATGAGCAGTTCTTC. As protein: CATKISGGVNEQFF. The full variable domain, with the rest looked up from reference TRBV15 and TRBJ2-1, is DAMVIQNPRYQVTQFGKPVTLSCSQTLNHNVMYWYQQKSSQAPKLLFHYYDKDFNNEADTPDNFQSRRPNTSFCFLDIRSPGLGDTAMYLCATKISGGVNEQFFGPGTRLTVL.